This note documents a single T cell receptor beta chain sequence. The target of this receptor is not known. Per-nucleotide qualities are absent, and no much larger clonotype sits a single base away. The sample comes from a study of breast tumors, draining lymph nodes, adjacent tissues (dated by TCRdb to the mid-2010s). Broadly, across the study: The study compared TCR beta repertoires across tumor, adjacent nontumor tissue and axillary lymph nodes from breast cancer patients. In human breast cancer, the study set out to evaluate how tumor, surrounding tissue and draining lymph node repertoires relate to one another and whether T cells may move between these sites. General findings and caveats noted by the study authors: T-cell repertoire diversity in tumors was found to be lower than in lymph nodes but higher than in nontumor tissue, and preferential V and J gene usage was observed. Tumor and nontumor tissue repertoires were significantly more similar in luminal-like than in basal-like breast cancer. The data were considered consistent with most tumor T cells being derived from the lymph node and subsequently expanding within tumor tissue. The conclusion that tumor T cells originate in lymph nodes was framed as consistent with a hypothesis rather than directly demonstrated.

The axillary draining lymph nodes of breast cancer patients were the source of the lymph node samples. Data came from an Illumina HiSeq 2000. Multiplex PCR amplification was used to build the TCR beta chain libraries. High-throughput sequencing was used to analyze the amplified TCR beta chain products. TCRdb redid the processing of the public reads, applying fastp at Q25 and MiXCR, and retained in-frame beta chains. Every distinct CDR3 protein forms one entry, paired with its most common genes and DNA. In all, the sample holds around 290,000 distinct CDR3 sequences, and 30% of those were seen once. The leading ten clones occupy more than 1% of the sample. The V end loses 4 bases and the J end loses 9 bases, and a stretch of 14 bases separates them. Reading from cysteine to phenylalanine, the CDR3 counts 14 amino acids. CDR3 DNA is the only sequence kept; it has 42 bases, read in frame from the first base. The germline V gene (reference sequence) yields SGHKS for CDR1 and YYEKEE for CDR2.

The TCR sequence derives from a female donor with breast cancer. Some clones in this sample may be carry-over from other donors' samples. The source material was axillary lymph node tissue. This receptor chain uses TRBV5-5 and TRBJ1-6; a weak D assignment points to TRBD1 (6 bases agree). The CDR3 protein is CASSITGGPSPLHF. The DNA reads as follows: TGTGCCAGCAGCATCACCGGGGGGCCTTCACCCCTCCACTTT.